These T cell receptor beta chains were read from a single sample in a study of follicular helper T cells after annual influenza vaccination. The table came from immunoSEQ multiplex PCR; TCRdb's copy has only in-frame clones and leaves some out. Seen here are 2,500 to 3,500 clones, around 80% observed once, and the top ten hold about 1%. Sequencing was performed on CXCR5+ CD38- circulating T follicular helper cells from blood, taken 7 days after influenza vaccination. The receptors were gathered from an adult who received the influenza vaccine. Both conserved end residues are part of each CDR3. Each record gives: D gene, clone size, V gene, CDR3 protein. D genes are given only for firm matches. Size values are once, few and many counts, or a class for expanded clones, and some rows have none.

D gene: TRBD1
clone size: few
V gene: TRBV7-9
CDR3 protein: CASSYRGQGVDGYTF

D gene: TRBD1
clone size: NA
V gene: TRBV2
CDR3 protein: CASTDRFSNQPQHF

D gene: TRBD1
clone size: NA
V gene: TRBV7-3
CDR3 protein: CASSPTGGSNYGYTF

D gene: TRBD2
clone size: few
V gene: TRBV11-2
CDR3 protein: CASSRSGGQTYEQYF

D gene: TRBD1
clone size: NA
V gene: TRBV5-5
CDR3 protein: CASIPGQGSGANVLTF

D gene: TRBD1
clone size: NA
V gene: TRBV28
CDR3 protein: CASTLQGVYQPQHF

D gene: TRBD1
clone size: NA
V gene: TRBV19
CDR3 protein: CASSDRGGQPQHF

D gene: TRBD1
clone size: NA
V gene: TRBV7-2
CDR3 protein: CASCPSGTGIPLHF

D gene: NA
clone size: few
V gene: TRBV7-3
CDR3 protein: CASSLGAVGEQYF

D gene: NA
clone size: few
V gene: TRBV10-3
CDR3 protein: CAISDLGGKSSYEQYF